Presented here are 13 T cell receptor beta chains from one specimen sequenced in a study of T-cell reconstitution after alpha-beta-depleted transplantation in children. Preparation of the TCRbeta library used unique molecular identifiers. One entry per CDR3 protein, called by TCRdb with MiXCR from the PCR reads. The sample records about 480,000 distinct CDR3 sequences, around 12% being singletons. Sequencing was performed on PBMCs from the stem cell graft donor, taken from the stem cell graft. Source of these receptors: a human donor who donated a stem cell graft to a child with combined immunodeficiency.

This clonotype was picked up many times. The V gene is TRBV29-1, the J gene TRBJ1-2; 7 bases line up with TRBD1. Germline V gene data show CDR1 as SQVTM and CDR2 as ANQGSEA. This CDR3 has 14 amino acids. Trimming cost V 6 bases and J 0 bases; bases outside gene matches: 7. The CDR3 bases are TGCAGCGTCTCGACAGGGAGGACTAACTATGGCTACACCTTC. Its protein is CSVSTGRTNYGYTF.

V gene TRBV4-3 combines with J gene TRBJ2-7; 8 bases are a match to TRBD1. The CDR3 extends over 16 amino acids. Germline V gives CDR1 LGHNA, CDR2 YSLEER. The ends lost 4 bases at V and 5 bases at J; junction bases unmatched: 13. The CDR3 loop reads CASSRTKRTGNHEQYF. In DNA form, the CDR3 reads TGCGCCAGCAGCCGGACGAAGCGGACAGGGAACCACGAGCAGTACTTC.

V usage is TRBV12-3 or TRBV12-4 and J usage is TRBJ2-7, with D maybe TRBD1 (6 bases). The ends were cut back, 6 bases at V and 3 bases at J, with 18 bases in the middle. The CDR3 runs to 15 residues. The CDR3 sequence: CASRPTLRDIYEQYF. The CDR3 nucleotides read TGTGCCAGCAGACCTACCCTCCGGGACATCTACGAGCAGTACTTC.

This clonotype has more than one count but fewer than ten. In DNA form, the CDR3 reads TGTGCCAGCAGCCCCATCCGGGGGCCTATCTCCTACAATGAGCAGTTCTTC. Its protein product is CASSPIRGPISYNEQFF. This chain links TRBV11-2 with TRBJ2-1; D tentatively fits TRBD1 or TRBD2 (6 bases each). The V and J ends lost 5 bases and 0 bases respectively, with 17 bases between them. The CDR3 is made up of 17 amino acids. In germline, CDR1 is SGHAT, CDR2 FQNNGV.

V and J are TRBV5-1 and TRBJ2-3; D call uncertain. This CDR3 comprises 13 residues. Trimming removed 0 bases at V and 6 bases at J, with 8 bases between. In germline, CDR1 is SGHRS, CDR2 YFSETQ. DNA for the CDR3: TGCGCCAGCAGCTTGGGTCAGCTCGATACGCAGTATTTT. It is translated as CASSLGQLDTQYF.

The table lists this clonotype with a few counts. The chain joins TRBV27 to TRBJ2-2, with D perhaps being TRBD1 or TRBD2 (5 bases each). Trimming removed 4 bases from V and 4 bases from J, with 19 bases in between. The CDR3 spans 17 residues. Germline V gene data show CDR1 as MNHEY and CDR2 as SMNVEV (reference sequence). The CDR3 here is CASSSLGRSFVTGELFF. In nucleotides, the CDR3 is TGTGCCAGCAGTTCCTTGGGACGCTCATTTGTCACCGGGGAGCTGTTTTTT.

Only a few counts were recorded for this clonotype. The V call is TRBV12-3 or TRBV12-4, the J call TRBJ2-5, with 8 positions matching TRBD1. This CDR3 spans 13 amino acids. The J segment lost 1 base and the V segment lost 7 bases, leaving 2 bases of the junction unmatched. The CDR3 region is CASKDRGQETQYF. In DNA form, the CDR3 reads TGTGCCAGCAAAGACAGGGGCCAAGAGACCCAGTACTTC.

This clonotype was recorded a few times. The V and J genes are TRBV6-2 or TRBV6-3 and TRBJ2-5, with D possibly TRBD1 on 6 matching bases. The CDR3 contains 15 residues. The ends were cut back, 7 bases at V and 4 bases at J, with 19 bases in the middle. Germline V lookup: CDR1 MNHEY, CDR2 SVGEGT. The CDR3: CASKGVRQRGETQYF. In nucleotides, the CDR3 is TGTGCCAGCAAGGGGGTGCGCCAGAGAGGAGAGACCCAGTACTTC.

This clonotype has at least ten counts. This chain joins TRBV12-3 or TRBV12-4 and TRBJ2-1, with 7 bases identical to TRBD1. The junction had 9 bases not matched to a gene; V was cut back by 6 bases and J by 7 bases. The CDR3 extends over 14 amino acids. CDR3 in amino acids: CASRIQGVWNEQFF. The CDR3 DNA follows: TGTGCCAGCAGGATCCAGGGGGTGTGGAATGAGCAGTTCTTC.

This clonotype was counted between two and nine times. V usage is TRBV5-6 and J usage is TRBJ2-3; D may be TRBD2 (5 bases). Germline CDR1 reads SGHDT; CDR2 reads YYEEEE. The CDR3 runs to 14 residues. V was cut by 2 bases and J by 5 bases, with 12 bases left in between. The CDR3 nucleotides read TGTGCCAGCAGCTTCCAGGCGGCGGGAGATACGCAGTATTTT. Protein sequence: CASSFQAAGDTQYF.

There are many counts of this clonotype. The rearrangement joins TRBV5-1 to TRBJ2-5; D may be TRBD1 (6 bases). V was shortened by 1 base and J by 4 bases, with 11 bases between the two germline ends. The CDR3 covers 14 residues. Per the germline V gene, CDR1 is SGHRS and CDR2 is YFSETQ. The CDR3 loop is CASSLKSGVETQYF. CDR3 nucleotides: TGCGCCAGCAGCTTGAAATCAGGGGTAGAGACCCAGTACTTC.

This chain uses TRBV5-1 with TRBJ2-3; D remains ambiguous. Germline loops: CDR1 SGHRS, CDR2 YFSETQ. The CDR3 runs to 15 residues. The germline V and J ends were trimmed by 1 base and 2 bases, with 11 bases remaining between them. CDR3 sequence: CASSLQAPLTDTQYF. In DNA form, the CDR3 reads TGCGCCAGCAGCTTGCAAGCCCCCCTCACAGATACGCAGTATTTT.

This chain links TRBV28 with TRBJ2-1, with 9 nucleotides matching TRBD2. This CDR3 has 19 residues. J gave up 8 bases and V 5 bases, and 22 bases lay outside the gene matches. CDR1 MDHEN and CDR2 SYDVKM come from the germline V gene. The CDR3, as DNA: TGTGCCAGCAGTCCCCTAGGCCTAGCGGGGTTGACAGAGTTCGATGAGCAGTTCTTC. It specifies CASSPLGLAGLTEFDEQFF.